This T cell receptor (beta chain) is from a study of T cell responses to AZD1222 COVID-19 vaccine. Study-wide results and limits: There were repertoire samples only from the period after the peak T cell response.

V was trimmed by 6 bases and J by 0 bases, leaving 9 bases between them. CDR1 is KGHSH, CDR2 LQKENI, per germline. There are 14 residues in the CDR3. Assay used: immunoSEQ multiplex PCR; TCRdb lists only in-frame clones, some missing. The table has roughly 120,000 clones, about 89% seen once. Concerning this clone: Its target is unknown.

Sequenced here: peripheral blood, sampled on day 0 of AZD1222 vaccination. This receptor was taken from an adult in good health. This chain links TRBV18 with TRBJ1-3, with D possibly TRBD1 on 5 matching bases. CDR3 sequence (DNA): TGTGCCAGCTCCCAGGGAACCTCTGGAAACACCATATATTTT. Protein: CASSQGTSGNTIYF.